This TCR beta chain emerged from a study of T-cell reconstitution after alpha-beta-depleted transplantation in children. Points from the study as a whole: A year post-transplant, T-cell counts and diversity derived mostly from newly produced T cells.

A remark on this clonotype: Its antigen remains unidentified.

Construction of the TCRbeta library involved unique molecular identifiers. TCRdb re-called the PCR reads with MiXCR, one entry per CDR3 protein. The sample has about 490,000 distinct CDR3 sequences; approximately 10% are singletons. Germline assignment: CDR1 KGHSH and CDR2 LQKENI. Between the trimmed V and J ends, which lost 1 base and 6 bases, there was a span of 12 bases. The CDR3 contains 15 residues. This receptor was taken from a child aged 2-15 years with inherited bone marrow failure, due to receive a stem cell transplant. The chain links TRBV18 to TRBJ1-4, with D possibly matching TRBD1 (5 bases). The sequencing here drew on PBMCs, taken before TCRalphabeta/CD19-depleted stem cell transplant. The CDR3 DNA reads TGTGCCAGCTCACCACGCTACGGGGCAGATGAAAAACTGTTTTTT. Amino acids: CASSPRYGADEKLFF.